This T cell receptor beta chain was retrieved from a study of regulatory T cells in long-lasting Graves disease. Time point indicated: newly diagnosed GD, antithyroid drugs for less than 3 months. After RNA was extracted from PBMCs, the TCR library was made from it. In this cohort, patients came from an endocrinology department located in Xi'an, China. Construction of the TCR beta libraries employed iRepertoire HTBI primers in conjunction with Arm-PCR of CDR3 regions. Authors' methods: Analysis of the samples identified under 80 TRBV and roughly 13 TRBJ segments. Via MiXCR, TCRdb re-called the multiplex PCR reads, giving one row per CDR3 protein. These V and J calls rely on TCRdb rather than the paper's analysis. The data show 440,000 or so distinct CDR3 sequences, with under 15% seen just once and roughly 17% held by the top ten. The same data also went into a second study, on T cells in Graves' hyperthyroidism and ophthalmopathy. That source notes: The HTBI primer set drove a first-round RT-PCR of the TCR CDR3.

The sequenced sample was peripheral blood mononuclear cells (PBMCs), obtained at new diagnosis, from a patient treated with antithyroid drugs. The sequence was obtained from a woman under 40 with Graves disease.

CDR3 DNA sequence: TGTGCCAGCAGCTTATCCGGGACAGGGGCATCCGAGCAGTACTTC. This translates into CASSLSGTGASEQYF. The chain recombines TRBV7-3 with TRBJ2-7; 10 bases match TRBD1. This CDR3 is built from 15 residues. CDR1 and CDR2 from the germline V gene are SGHTA and FQGTGA. The V gene end was trimmed by 2 bases and the J gene end by 6 bases; junction bases not matched to a gene: 7.